What follows describes a single T cell receptor (beta chain). Antigen unknown. The entry originates in a study of cytomegalovirus exposure and HLA in healthy donors. The PCR contained 60 Vbeta and 13 Jbeta primers. Measured with immunoSEQ multiplex PCR; TCRdb has only the in-frame clones, and not every one. The sample yields around 300,000 clones, 70% to 90% seen once. In germline, CDR1 is MNHEY, CDR2 SVGAGI. V lost 6 bases, J lost 0 bases, and 14 bases lay in between. CDR3 size: 15 residues. The study's findings and limits: TCR beta sequences reportedly predicted most subjects' HLA-A and HLA-B alleles accurately. Most of the CMV-associated TCR beta chains (in a later analysis) appeared to be HLA-restricted. In an earlier analysis, most TCR beta V segments were productive about 87% or about 30% of the time. It was about 180 TCR beta chains that were listed as cytomegalovirus-associated.

This clonotype was obtained from a woman between 18 and 29 years old in good health and CMV-seronegative. The chain joins TRBV6-5 to TRBJ1-1; possible D gene TRBD1, 6 bases. What was sequenced was PBMCs. The CDR3 region is CASRSGTRMNTEAFF. In DNA form, the CDR3 reads TGTGCCAGCAGGTCCGGGACAAGAATGAACACTGAAGCTTTCTTT.